The source of this T cell receptor beta chain is a study of blood T cell repertoires in COVID-19. On the study more broadly: Whether acute or convalescent, the COVID-19 samples came from the United States, Italy and Spain. In each case, the material was cDNA or gDNA derived from T cells, B-cell-depleted T cells, or PBMCs.

Using immunoSEQ multiplex PCR, the repertoire was profiled, and TCRdb retains in-frame clones only, with some absent. The sample consists of a few hundred thousand clones, more than 70% of them appearing once. CDR1 and CDR2 (germline): MNHEY, SVGEGT. Trimming shortened V by 2 bases and J by 4 bases, and 8 bases separated the two germline ends. The CDR3 is made up of 14 amino acids. The receptor was isolated from a woman under 30 who had been exposed to COVID-19. The sample consisted of PBMCs or T cells enriched from blood (not recorded which). The rearrangement links TRBV6-2 or TRBV6-3 to TRBJ2-2; D is perhaps TRBD2 (6 bases). CDR3 loop: CASSYVGSTGELFF. The CDR3 nucleotides are TGTGCCAGCAGTTACGTCGGGAGCACCGGGGAGCTGTTTTTT.